This entry lists 17 T cell receptor beta chains sequenced from one sample in a study of T cell clonality in common variable immunodeficiency. Some clones are missing from TCRdb's copy, which holds only in-frame ones; the method was immunoSEQ multiplex PCR. Recorded here are over 11,000 clones, none singletons. For these TCRs, the target antigens are not known. Overall study results and limits: Fewer deletions and N-nucleotide insertions were reportedly seen in common variable immunodeficiency TCR beta sequences.

The sequenced material came from peripheral blood mononuclear cells. The origin of the receptors is a human donor with common variable immunodeficiency.

To note about this clone: With the read ending 3 residues before the CDR3 end, the germline J gene is used to fill in that end. The chain links TRBV7-9 to TRBJ1-6, with D unclear. CDR3 size: 15 residues. Trimming stripped 4 bases from V and 0 bases from J, with 7 bases between. Germline V gene lookup returns CDR1 SEHNR and CDR2 FQNEAQ (reference sequence). The CDR3 region is CASSSTSSYNSPLHF. The CDR3 DNA, read in part, is TGTGCCAGCAGCTCAACAAGCTCCTATAATTCACCC.

By sample fraction, this clone is medium-sized (0.01 to 0.1%). Here the CDR3 reads CASSLVGGSGNTEAFF. The DNA read from the CDR3 is TGTGCCAGCAGCTTAGTGGGGGGGTCCGGGAACACTGAA. This chain uses TRBV7-8 with TRBJ1-1; the D gene is possibly TRBD1 (5 bases). The CDR3 is cut off 3 residues early in the read; its end comes from the germline J gene. Germline values: CDR1 SGHVS, CDR2 FQNEAQ. This CDR3 contains 16 residues. V was clipped by 1 base and J by 1 base, with 13 bases between them.

This clone was picked up a small number of times. The sequenced fragment ends 3 residues before the CDR3 boundary, so the rest is inferred from the germline J gene. The chain carries TRBV19 and TRBJ1-2; D is perhaps TRBD1 (6 bases). CDR1 and CDR2 from the germline V gene are LNHDA and SQIVND (reference sequence). The germline V and J ends were trimmed by 5 bases and 5 bases, with 12 bases remaining between them. The CDR3 is 13 amino acids. The CDR3 region is CASSATGIYGYTF. The covered CDR3 bases are TGTGCCAGTAGTGCTACAGGGATATATGGC.

This clone was seen only a few times. One end of the junction fails to match germline, which may point to a read error. The read stops 3 residues short of the end of the CDR3; the missing end is completed from the germline J gene. The chain joins TRBV7-9 to TRBJ1-2, with a weak D call TRBD1 (6 bases). The CDR3 length is 13 residues. Germline V lookup: CDR1 SEHNR, CDR2 FQNEAQ (reference sequence). Incomplete CDR3 DNA: TGTTCCAGCAGCTTAGAACAGGGTTATGGC. Protein sequence: CSSSLEQGYG. The CDR3, in full, reads CSSSLEQGYGYTF.

As regards this clone: The read halts 3 residues ahead of the CDR3 end, with the missing end drawn from the germline J gene. V usage is TRBV5-1 and J usage is TRBJ2-7; 7 positions agree with TRBD1. Germline CDR1 is SGHRS and CDR2 is YFSETQ. The J segment lost 0 bases and the V segment lost 4 bases, leaving 7 bases of the junction unmatched. The length of the CDR3 is 15 residues. The part of the CDR3 DNA that was read is TGCGCCAGCAGCCCGGCGGACAGGAGCTCCTACGAG. Translation gives CASSPADRSSYE. The whole CDR3 region reads CASSPADRSSYEQYF.

This clone was observed a handful of times. The read terminates 3 residues before the CDR3 end, so the remaining end is supplied by the germline J gene. The J gene is TRBJ1-6, the V gene TRBV10-2, with 8 bases fitting TRBD1. The CDR3 spans 14 residues. V lost 2 bases and J lost 12; bases outside the gene matches: 6. Germline CDR1 and CDR2: WSHSY and SAAADI. The covered CDR3 bases are TGCGCCAGCAGTGAGGCCCTAACAGGGGGACCC. This sequence encodes CASSEALTGGP. The full-length CDR3 reads as CASSEALTGGPLHF.

To note about this clone: The read is 3 residues too short to cover the CDR3 end, so that end is filled in from the germline J gene. The chain links TRBV7-9 to TRBJ1-1, with a tentative D call TRBD1 (6 bases). V was cut by 2 bases and J by 5 bases, with 12 bases left in between. CDR1 and CDR2 (germline): SEHNR, FQNEAQ (reference sequence). The CDR3 sequence is 14 residues long. The CDR3: CASSLLRGGTEAFF. CDR3 bases read: TGTGCCAGCAGCTTACTCAGGGGAGGGACTGAA.

Only a few counts were recorded for this clone. The read terminates 3 residues before the CDR3 end, so the remaining end is supplied by the germline J gene. The chain recombines TRBV7-3 with TRBJ2-7; D is perhaps TRBD1 (5 bases). CDR3 length: 14 residues. CDR1 SGHTA and CDR2 FQGTGA come from the germline V gene. The ends were cut back, 2 bases at V and 6 bases at J, with 14 bases in the middle. Incomplete CDR3 DNA: TGTGCCAGCAGCTTAGGGGCTGGCCGCTCCGAG. Translating gives CASSLGAGRSE. In full, the CDR3 reads CASSLGAGRSEQYF.

This clone came up a few times. The read stops 3 residues short of the end of the CDR3; the missing end is completed from the germline J gene. The chain couples TRBV18 to TRBJ2-7; 7 bases fit TRBD1. The CDR3 has 16 amino acids. Germline CDR1 KGHSH, CDR2 LQKENI. After removal of 3 bases from V and 2 bases from J, the junction contained 10 bases not matched to a gene. The CDR3 DNA, read in part, is TGTGCCAGCTCACCCAACCTACCGGGACAGACCTACGAG. It specifies CASSPNLPGQTYE. The whole CDR3 is CASSPNLPGQTYEQYF.

This clone was found many times. The read falls 3 residues short of the CDR3 end, and the missing part is taken from the germline J gene. The V and J genes are TRBV5-4 and TRBJ1-2, with 8 bases fitting TRBD1. Trimming removed 4 bases from V and 5 bases from J; junction bases left unmatched: 10. This CDR3 comprises 15 residues. Germline values: CDR1 SGHNT, CDR2 YYREEE (reference sequence). This CDR3 is CASSPFRGQWYGYTF. The CDR3 DNA, read in part, is TGTGCCAGCAGCCCTTTCAGGGGGCAATGGTATGGC.

This clone was detected a few times. The CDR3 end falls 3 residues outside the read, so it is completed with the germline J gene. This sequence joins TRBV7-9 and TRBJ2-2; tentatively, D is TRBD2 (6 bases). Germline assignment: CDR1 SEHNR and CDR2 FQNEAQ (reference sequence). Trimming pared 11 bases from V and 2 bases from J, leaving 15 bases between. The CDR3 spans 14 residues. The CDR3 here is CARVGDLNTGELFF. The CDR3 DNA, read in part, is TGTGCCCGCGTAGGGGACTTAAACACCGGGGAG.

This clone was seen more than once but under ten times. The read is 3 residues too short to cover the CDR3 end, so that end is filled in from the germline J gene. The gene calls are TRBV7-9 and TRBJ2-1; possible D gene TRBD2, 6 bases. CDR1 is SEHNR and CDR2 is FQNEAQ in the germline V gene (reference sequence). This CDR3 is built from 14 residues. With 7 bases removed from V and 7 bases from J, the gap between germline ends came to 17 bases. Partial CDR3 DNA: TGTGCCAGCACCCTGAGGGGCAGCGGGAATGAG. Protein: CASTLRGSGNE. The CDR3 as a whole reads CASTLRGSGNEQFF.

This clone was seen only a few times. CDR3: CASTNQETHTEAFF. The CDR3 DNA, read in part, is TGTGCCAGCACCAACCAGGAGACCCACACTGAA. V and J are TRBV7-9 and TRBJ1-1, with no clear D. Coverage ceases 3 residues before the CDR3 finishes, and the germline J gene fills in the end. Germline V gene lookup returns CDR1 SEHNR and CDR2 FQNEAQ (reference sequence). The CDR3 covers 14 residues. V dropped 7 bases and J dropped 3 bases, with 15 bases sitting between them.

The sample holds a few counts of this clone. With the read ending 3 residues before the CDR3 end, the germline J gene is used to fill in that end. The rearrangement links TRBV30 to TRBJ1-3, with TRBD1 matching over 9 bases. Trimming at V came to 3 bases and at J to 0 bases, leaving 3 bases not matched to a gene. CDR1 is GTSNPN and CDR2 is SVGIG in the germline V gene (reference sequence). The length of the CDR3 is 15 residues. The CDR3 sequence is CAWSSGQGSGNTIYF. Partial CDR3 DNA: TGTGCCTGGAGCTCGGGACAGGGCTCTGGAAACACC.

This clone turned up a few times. The read is 3 residues too short to cover the CDR3 end, so that end is filled in from the germline J gene. This chain uses TRBV18 with TRBJ2-3; tentatively, D is TRBD1 (5 bases). V shed 1 base and J shed 2 bases, with 13 bases lying between them. This CDR3 is built from 16 residues. CDR1 and CDR2 from the germline V gene are KGHSH and LQKENI. The CDR3 bases that were read are TGTGCCAGCTCACCACGATCGCTAGGGGACACAGATACG. This codes for CASSPRSLGDTDT. From start to end, the CDR3 is CASSPRSLGDTDTQYF.

Only a few counts were recorded for this clone. The read falls 3 residues short of the CDR3 end, and the missing part is taken from the germline J gene. The chain carries TRBV19 and TRBJ1-2, with 7 bases matching TRBD1. This CDR3 has 12 amino acids. Germline CDR1 is LNHDA and CDR2 is SQIVND (reference sequence). CDR3 in amino acids: CASLTGTIGYTF. The CDR3 DNA, read in part, is TGTGCCAGTCTGACAGGGACAATCGGC. The full variable domain, in which reference TRBV19 and TRBJ1-2 provide the parts outside the CDR3, is DGGITQSPKYLFRKEGQNVTLSCEQNLNHDAMYWYRQDPGQGLRLIYYSQIVNDFQKGDIAEGYSVSREKKESFPLTVTSAQKNPTAFYLCASLTGTIGYTFGSGTRLTVV.

This clone has ten or more counts. From the germline J gene comes the end of the CDR3, since the read stops 3 residues before it. The V and J genes are TRBV20-1 and TRBJ2-2, with TRBD1 as a possible D gene (6 bases). The CDR3 extends over 16 amino acids. Germline V lookup: CDR1 DFQATT, CDR2 SNEGSKA (reference sequence). Between the trimmed V and J ends, which lost 0 bases and 7 bases, there was a span of 18 bases. CDR3 in amino acids: CSARDPKVGQIGELFF. The covered CDR3 bases are TGCAGTGCTAGAGACCCCAAAGTAGGACAGATCGGGGAG.